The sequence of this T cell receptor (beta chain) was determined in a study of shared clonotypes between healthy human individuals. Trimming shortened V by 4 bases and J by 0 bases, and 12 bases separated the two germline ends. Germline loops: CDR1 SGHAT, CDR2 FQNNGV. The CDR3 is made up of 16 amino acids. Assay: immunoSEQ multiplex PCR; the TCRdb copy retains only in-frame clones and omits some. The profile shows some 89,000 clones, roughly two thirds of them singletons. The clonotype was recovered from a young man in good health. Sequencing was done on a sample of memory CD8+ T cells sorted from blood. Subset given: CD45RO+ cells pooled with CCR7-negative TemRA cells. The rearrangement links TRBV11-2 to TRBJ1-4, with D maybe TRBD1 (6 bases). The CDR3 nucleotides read TGTGCCAGCAGCTCTCCGTGGACAGCAACTAATGAAAAACTGTTTTTT. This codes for CASSSPWTATNEKLFF.